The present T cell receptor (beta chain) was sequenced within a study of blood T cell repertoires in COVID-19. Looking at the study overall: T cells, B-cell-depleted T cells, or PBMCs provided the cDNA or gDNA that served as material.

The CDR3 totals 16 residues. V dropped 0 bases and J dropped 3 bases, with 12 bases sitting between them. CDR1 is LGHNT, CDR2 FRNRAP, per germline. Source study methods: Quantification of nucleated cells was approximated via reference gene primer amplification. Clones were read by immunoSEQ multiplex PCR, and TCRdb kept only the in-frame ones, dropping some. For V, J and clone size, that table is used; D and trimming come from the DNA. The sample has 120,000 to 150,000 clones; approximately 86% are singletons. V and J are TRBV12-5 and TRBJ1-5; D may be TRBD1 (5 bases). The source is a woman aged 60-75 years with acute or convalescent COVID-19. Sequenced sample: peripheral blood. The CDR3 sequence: CASGLVPGRDNQPQHF. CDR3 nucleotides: TGTGCTAGTGGTTTGGTCCCCGGCAGGGACAATCAGCCCCAGCATTTT.